The 6 T cell receptor beta chains listed next were all sequenced from one sample in a study of T cell responses to AZD1222 COVID-19 vaccine. Repertoires were generated with immunoSEQ multiplex PCR, while TCRdb's copy carries only in-frame clones and drops some. The repertoire holds around 140,000 clones, with over 90% as singletons. Sequencing used peripheral blood, obtained on day 0 of AZD1222 vaccination. The receptors derive from an adult in good health.

This clone has a single count. The chain carries TRBV15 and TRBJ2-7, with D perhaps matching TRBD1 (6 bases). Germline CDR1 is LNHNV and CDR2 is YYDKDF (reference sequence). The CDR3 consists of 15 residues. V lost 9 bases, J lost 0 bases, and 18 bases lay in between. CDR3 bases: TGTGCCACGAGCGAGGTACAGGGAACCTCCTACGAGCAGTACTTC. Protein product: CATSEVQGTSYEQYF. Complete variable domain (other parts from reference TRBV15 and TRBJ2-7): DAMVIQNPRYQVTQFGKPVTLSCSQTLNHNVMYWYQQKSSQAPKLLFHYYDKDFNNEADTPDNFQSRRPNTSFCFLDIRSPGLGDTAMYLCATSEVQGTSYEQYFGPGTRLTVT.

A single count supports this clone. The J gene is TRBJ2-2, the V gene TRBV5-1, with D unresolved. Trimming cost V 4 bases and J 1 base, with 8 bases left between them. CDR1 and CDR2 from the germline V gene are SGHRS and YFSETQ. The CDR3 runs to 14 residues. CDR3 sequence reads: CASSPDGNTGELFF. CDR3 nucleotide sequence: TGCGCCAGCAGCCCAGACGGGAACACCGGGGAGCTGTTTTTT.

This clone occurred once. The chain has TRBV30 and TRBJ1-2; D gene unclear. The CDR3 is made up of 14 amino acids. Trimming shortened V by 1 base and J by 4 bases, and 13 bases separated the two germline ends. Germline-derived CDR1 and CDR2 are GTSNPN and SVGIG (reference sequence). The CDR3 reads CAWSEQPLAYGYTF. For the CDR3, the DNA is TGTGCCTGGAGTGAACAGCCCTTGGCCTATGGCTACACCTTC. Drawing the rest from reference TRBV30 and TRBJ1-2, the complete variable domain is SQTIHQWPATLVQPVGSPLSLECTVEGTSNPNLYWYRQAAGRGLQLLFYSVGIGQISSEVPQNLSASRPQDRQFILSSKKLLLSDSGFYLCAWSEQPLAYGYTFGSGTRLTVV.

The chain carries TRBV27 and TRBJ2-1; a possible D gene is TRBD2 (6 bases). The germline V gene has CDR1 MNHEY and CDR2 SMNVEV (reference sequence). This CDR3 spans 14 amino acids. Trimming pared 6 bases from V and 5 bases from J, leaving 14 bases between. The CDR3 DNA follows: TGTGCCAGCAGGTTAAGGACTACCCACAATGAGCAGTTCTTC. Its translation: CASRLRTTHNEQFF.

The V call is TRBV5-6, the J call TRBJ1-1; TRBD1 aligns across 8 bases. V gave up 4 bases and J gave up 7 bases; unmatched junction bases: 9. This CDR3 spans 14 amino acids. Germline CDR1 reads SGHDT; CDR2 reads YYEEEE. The CDR3 loop reads CASSPQGAHDEAFF. CDR3 sequence (DNA): TGTGCCAGCAGCCCCCAGGGGGCGCATGATGAAGCTTTCTTT.

The chain has TRBV18 and TRBJ1-1, with D possibly matching TRBD1 (6 bases). Germline V gives CDR1 KGHSH, CDR2 LQKENI. The V gene lost 2 bases and the J gene lost 3 bases, with 16 bases spanning the gap. This CDR3 is 16 amino acids long. CDR3 loop: CASSPADRPHYTEAFF. CDR3 coding DNA: TGTGCCAGCTCACCAGCAGACAGGCCCCATTACACTGAAGCTTTCTTT. The full variable domain, with the rest looked up from reference TRBV18 and TRBJ1-1, is NAGVMQNPRHLVRRRGQEARLRCSPMKGHSHVYWYRQLPEEGLKFMVYLQKENIIDESGMPKERFSAEFPKEGPSILRIQQVVRGDSAAYFCASSPADRPHYTEAFFGQGTRLTVV.